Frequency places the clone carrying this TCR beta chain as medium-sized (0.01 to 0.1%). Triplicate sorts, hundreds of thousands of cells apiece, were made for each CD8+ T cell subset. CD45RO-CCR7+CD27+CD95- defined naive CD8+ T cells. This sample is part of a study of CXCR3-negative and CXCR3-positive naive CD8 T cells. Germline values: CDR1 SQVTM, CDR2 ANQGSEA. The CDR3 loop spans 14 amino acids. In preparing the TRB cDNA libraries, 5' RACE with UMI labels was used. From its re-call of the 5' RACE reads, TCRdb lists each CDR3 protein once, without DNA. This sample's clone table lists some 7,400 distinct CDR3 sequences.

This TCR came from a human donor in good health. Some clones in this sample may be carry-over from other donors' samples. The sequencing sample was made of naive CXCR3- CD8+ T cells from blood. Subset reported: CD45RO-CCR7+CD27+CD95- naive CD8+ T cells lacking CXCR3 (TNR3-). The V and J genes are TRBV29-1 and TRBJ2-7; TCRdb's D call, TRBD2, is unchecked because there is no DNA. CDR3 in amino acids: CSVVGVLSTYEQYF.